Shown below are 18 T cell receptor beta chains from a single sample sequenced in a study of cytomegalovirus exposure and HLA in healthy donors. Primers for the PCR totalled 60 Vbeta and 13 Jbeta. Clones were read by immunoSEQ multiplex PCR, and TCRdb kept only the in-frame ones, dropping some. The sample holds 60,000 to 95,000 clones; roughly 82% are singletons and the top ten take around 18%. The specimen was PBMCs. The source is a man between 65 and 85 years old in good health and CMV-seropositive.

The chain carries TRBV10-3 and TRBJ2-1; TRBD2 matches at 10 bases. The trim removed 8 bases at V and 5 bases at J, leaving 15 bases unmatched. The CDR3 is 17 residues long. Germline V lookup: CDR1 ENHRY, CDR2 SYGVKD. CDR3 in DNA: TGTGCCATCGGGACAGTTCTACTAGCGGGACTCCACAATGAGCAGTTCTTC. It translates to CAIGTVLLAGLHNEQFF.

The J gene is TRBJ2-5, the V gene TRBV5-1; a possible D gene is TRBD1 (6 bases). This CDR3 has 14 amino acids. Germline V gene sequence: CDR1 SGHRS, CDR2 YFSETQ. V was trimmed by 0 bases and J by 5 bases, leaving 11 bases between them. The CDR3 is CASSLAQGRETQYF. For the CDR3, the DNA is TGCGCCAGCAGCTTGGCCCAGGGGCGCGAGACCCAGTACTTC.

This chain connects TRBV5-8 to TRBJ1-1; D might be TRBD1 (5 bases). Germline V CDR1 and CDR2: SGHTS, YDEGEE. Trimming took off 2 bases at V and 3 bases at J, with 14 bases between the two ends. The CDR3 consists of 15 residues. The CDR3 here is CASSLVAGRYTEAFF. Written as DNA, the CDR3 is TGTGCCAGCAGCTTAGTGGCAGGGAGGTACACTGAAGCTTTCTTT.

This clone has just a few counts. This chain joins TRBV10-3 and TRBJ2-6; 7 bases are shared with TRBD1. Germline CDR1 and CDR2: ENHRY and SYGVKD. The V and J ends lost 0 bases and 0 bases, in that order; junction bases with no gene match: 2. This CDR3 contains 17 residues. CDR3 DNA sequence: TGTGCCATCAGTGAGTCGGGACAGTTCTCTGGGGCCAACGTCCTGACTTTC. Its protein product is CAISESGQFSGANVLTF.

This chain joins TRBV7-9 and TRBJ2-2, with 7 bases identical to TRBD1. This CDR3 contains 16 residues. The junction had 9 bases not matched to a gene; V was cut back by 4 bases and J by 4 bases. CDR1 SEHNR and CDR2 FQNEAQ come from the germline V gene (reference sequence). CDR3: CASSSKDRSGTGELFF. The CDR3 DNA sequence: TGTGCCAGCAGCTCGAAGGACAGGTCAGGCACCGGGGAGCTGTTTTTT.

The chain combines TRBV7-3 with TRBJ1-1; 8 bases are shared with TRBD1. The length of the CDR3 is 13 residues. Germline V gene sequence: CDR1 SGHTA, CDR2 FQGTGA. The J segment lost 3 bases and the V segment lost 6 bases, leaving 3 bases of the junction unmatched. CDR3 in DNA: TGTGCCAGCAGTATGACAGGGGACACTGAAGCTTTCTTT. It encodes CASSMTGDTEAFF. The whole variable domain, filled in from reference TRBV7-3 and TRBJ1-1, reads GAGVSQTPSNKVTEKGKYVELRCDPISGHTALYWYRQSLGQGPEFLIYFQGTGAADDSGLPNDRFFAVRPEGSVSTLKIQRTERGDSAVYLCASSMTGDTEAFFGQGTRLTVV.

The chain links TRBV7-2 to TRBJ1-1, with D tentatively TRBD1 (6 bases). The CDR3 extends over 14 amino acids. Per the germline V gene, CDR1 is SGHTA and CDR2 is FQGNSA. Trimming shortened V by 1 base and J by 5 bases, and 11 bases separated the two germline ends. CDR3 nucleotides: TGTGCCAGCAGCTTAGTATGGCAGGGGACTGAAGCTTTCTTT. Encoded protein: CASSLVWQGTEAFF.

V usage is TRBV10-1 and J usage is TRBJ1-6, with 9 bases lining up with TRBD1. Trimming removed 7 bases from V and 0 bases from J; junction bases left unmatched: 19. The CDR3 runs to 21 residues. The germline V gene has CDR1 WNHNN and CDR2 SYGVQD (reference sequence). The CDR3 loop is CASTEGKDRGAVSSYNSPLHF. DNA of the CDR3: TGCGCCAGCACCGAAGGAAAAGACAGGGGGGCGGTCAGCTCCTATAATTCACCCCTCCACTTT.

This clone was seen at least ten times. Here the CDR3 DNA reads TGTGCCAGCAGACAGGGGACTGAAGCTTTCTTT. It encodes CASRQGTEAFF. The chain joins TRBV6-5 to TRBJ1-1, with TRBD1 identical over 7 bases. The CDR3 runs 11 residues. The trim removed 6 bases at V and 5 bases at J, leaving 0 bases unmatched. Germline lookup yields CDR1 MNHEY and CDR2 SVGAGI.

The CDR3 loop reads CASSLGQGVYGYTF. The DNA of the CDR3 is TGTGCCAGCAGCTTGGGACAGGGGGTCTATGGCTACACCTTC. V is TRBV5-6 and J is TRBJ1-2; TRBD1 matches at 9 bases. The CDR3 length is 14 residues. Unmatched junction bases numbered 1, after V lost 0 bases and J lost 4 bases. The germline V gene encodes CDR1 SGHDT and CDR2 YYEEEE.

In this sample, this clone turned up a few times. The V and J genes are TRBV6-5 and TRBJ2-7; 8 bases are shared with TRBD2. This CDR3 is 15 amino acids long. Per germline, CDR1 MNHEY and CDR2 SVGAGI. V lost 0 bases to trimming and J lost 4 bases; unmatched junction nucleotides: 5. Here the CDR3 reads CASSYSGTRIYEQYF. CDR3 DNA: TGTGCCAGCAGTTACTCGGGGACTAGGATTTACGAGCAGTACTTC.

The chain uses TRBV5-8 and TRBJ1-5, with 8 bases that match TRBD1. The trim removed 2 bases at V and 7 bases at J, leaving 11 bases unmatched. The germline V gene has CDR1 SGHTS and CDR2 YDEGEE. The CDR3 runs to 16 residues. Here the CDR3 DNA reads TGTGCCAGCAGCTTTAACACAGGGGGGGGACGGCAGCCCCAGCATTTT. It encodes CASSFNTGGGRQPQHF.

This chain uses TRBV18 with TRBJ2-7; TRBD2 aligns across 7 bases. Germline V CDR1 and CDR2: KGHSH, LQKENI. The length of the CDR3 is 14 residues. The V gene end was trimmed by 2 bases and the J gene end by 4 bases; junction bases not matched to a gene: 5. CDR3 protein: CASSPSGEGYEQYF. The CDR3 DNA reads TGTGCCAGCTCACCAAGCGGGGAGGGATACGAGCAGTACTTC.

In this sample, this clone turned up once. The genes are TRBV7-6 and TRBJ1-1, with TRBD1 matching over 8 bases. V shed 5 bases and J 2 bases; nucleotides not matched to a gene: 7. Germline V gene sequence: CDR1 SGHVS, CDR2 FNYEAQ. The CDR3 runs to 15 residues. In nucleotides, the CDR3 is TGTGCCAGCAGCCCCCCGGACAGGGCAAACACTGAAGCTTTCTTT. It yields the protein CASSPPDRANTEAFF.

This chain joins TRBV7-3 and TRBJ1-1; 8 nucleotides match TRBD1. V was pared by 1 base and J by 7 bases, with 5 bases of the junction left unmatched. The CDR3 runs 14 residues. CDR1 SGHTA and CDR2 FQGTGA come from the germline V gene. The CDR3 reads CASSLNPGQDEAFF. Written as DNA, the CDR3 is TGTGCCAGCAGCTTAAATCCGGGACAGGATGAAGCTTTCTTT.

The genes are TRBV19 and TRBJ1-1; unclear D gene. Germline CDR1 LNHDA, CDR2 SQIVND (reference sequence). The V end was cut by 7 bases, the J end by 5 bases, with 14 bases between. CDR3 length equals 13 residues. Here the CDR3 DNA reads TGTGCCAGTACGGCCTTCCCGGGGACTGAAGCTTTCTTT. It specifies CASTAFPGTEAFF.

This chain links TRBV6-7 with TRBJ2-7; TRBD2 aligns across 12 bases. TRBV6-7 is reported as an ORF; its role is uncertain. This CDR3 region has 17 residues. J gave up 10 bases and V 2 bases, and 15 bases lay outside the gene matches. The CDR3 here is CASSYEPTRLAGGRQYF. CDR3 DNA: TGTGCCAGCAGTTACGAGCCGACACGGCTAGCGGGGGGGCGTCAGTACTTC.

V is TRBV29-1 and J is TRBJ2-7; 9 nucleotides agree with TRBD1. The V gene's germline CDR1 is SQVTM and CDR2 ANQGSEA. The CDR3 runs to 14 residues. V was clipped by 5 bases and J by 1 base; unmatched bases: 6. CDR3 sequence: CSVTPGQGSYEQYF. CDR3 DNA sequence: TGCAGCGTTACCCCGGGACAGGGATCCTACGAGCAGTACTTC.